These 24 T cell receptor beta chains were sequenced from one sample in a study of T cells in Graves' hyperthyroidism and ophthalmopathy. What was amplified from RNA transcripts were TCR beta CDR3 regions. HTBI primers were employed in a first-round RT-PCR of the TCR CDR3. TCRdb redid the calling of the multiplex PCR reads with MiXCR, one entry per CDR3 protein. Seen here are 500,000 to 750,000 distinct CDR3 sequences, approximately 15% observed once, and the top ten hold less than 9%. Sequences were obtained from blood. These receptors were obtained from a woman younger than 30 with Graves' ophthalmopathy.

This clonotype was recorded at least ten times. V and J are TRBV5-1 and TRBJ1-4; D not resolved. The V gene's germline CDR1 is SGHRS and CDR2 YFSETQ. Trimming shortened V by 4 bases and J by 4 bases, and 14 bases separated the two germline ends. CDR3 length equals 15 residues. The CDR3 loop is CASSPSWGGNEKLFF. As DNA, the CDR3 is TGCGCCAGCAGCCCCAGTTGGGGAGGTAATGAAAAACTGTTTTTT.

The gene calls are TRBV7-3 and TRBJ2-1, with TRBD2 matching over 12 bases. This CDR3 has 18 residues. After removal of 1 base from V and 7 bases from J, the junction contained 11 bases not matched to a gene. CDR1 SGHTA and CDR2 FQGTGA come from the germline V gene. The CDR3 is CASSLRPLAGGPSNEQFF. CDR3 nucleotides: TGTGCCAGCAGCTTAAGACCCCTAGCGGGGGGGCCGAGTAATGAGCAGTTCTTC.

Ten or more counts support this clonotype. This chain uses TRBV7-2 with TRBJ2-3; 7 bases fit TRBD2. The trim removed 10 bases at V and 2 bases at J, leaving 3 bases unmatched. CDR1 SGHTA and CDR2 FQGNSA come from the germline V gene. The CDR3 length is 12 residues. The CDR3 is CAIGGTTDTQYF. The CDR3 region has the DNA TGTGCCATCGGGGGGACCACAGATACGCAGTATTTT.

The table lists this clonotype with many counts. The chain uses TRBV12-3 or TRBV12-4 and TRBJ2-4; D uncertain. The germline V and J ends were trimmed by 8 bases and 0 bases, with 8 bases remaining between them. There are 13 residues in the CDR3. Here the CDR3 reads CASGPLAKNIQYF. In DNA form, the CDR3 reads TGTGCCAGCGGTCCCCTAGCCAAAAACATTCAGTACTTC.

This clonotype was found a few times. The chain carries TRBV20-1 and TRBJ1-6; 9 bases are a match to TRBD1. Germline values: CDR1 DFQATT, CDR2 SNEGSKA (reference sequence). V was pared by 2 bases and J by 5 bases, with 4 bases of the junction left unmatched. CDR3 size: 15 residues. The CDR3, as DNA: TGCAGTGCTAGATCTCGGACAGGGGATAATTCACCCCTCCACTTT. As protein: CSARSRTGDNSPLHF.

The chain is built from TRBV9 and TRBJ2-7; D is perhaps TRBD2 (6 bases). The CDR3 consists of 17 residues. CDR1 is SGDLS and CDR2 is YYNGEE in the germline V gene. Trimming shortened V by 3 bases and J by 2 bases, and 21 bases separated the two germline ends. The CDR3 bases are TGTGCCAGCAGCGGGGGCGCCTCGGGGGTGGCTACCTACGAGCAGTACTTC. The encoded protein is CASSGGASGVATYEQYF.

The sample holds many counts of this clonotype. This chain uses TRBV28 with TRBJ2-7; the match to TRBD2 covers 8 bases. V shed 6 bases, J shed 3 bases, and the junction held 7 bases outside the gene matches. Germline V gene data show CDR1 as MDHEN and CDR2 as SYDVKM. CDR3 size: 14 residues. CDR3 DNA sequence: TGTGCCAGCAGACCGGGAGGGTTTGGCTACGAGCAGTACTTC. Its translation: CASRPGGFGYEQYF. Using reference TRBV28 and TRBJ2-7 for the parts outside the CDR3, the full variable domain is DVKVTQSSRYLVKRTGEKVFLECVQDMDHENMFWYRQDPGLGLRLIYFSYDVKMKEKGDIPEGYSVSREKKERFSLILESASTNQTSMYLCASRPGGFGYEQYFGPGTRLTVT.

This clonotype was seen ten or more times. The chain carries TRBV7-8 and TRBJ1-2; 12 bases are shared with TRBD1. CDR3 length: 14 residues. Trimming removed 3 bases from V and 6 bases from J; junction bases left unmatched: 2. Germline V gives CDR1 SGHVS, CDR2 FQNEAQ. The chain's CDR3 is CASSLGTGGDGYTF. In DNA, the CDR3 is TGTGCCAGCAGCTTGGGGACAGGGGGCGATGGCTACACCTTC.

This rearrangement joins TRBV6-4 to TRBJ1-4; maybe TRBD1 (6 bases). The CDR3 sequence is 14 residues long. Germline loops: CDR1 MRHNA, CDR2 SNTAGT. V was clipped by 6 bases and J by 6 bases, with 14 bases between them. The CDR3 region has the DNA TGTGCCAGCAGCCGAGACAGGACTGATGAAAAACTGTTTTTT. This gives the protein CASSRDRTDEKLFF.

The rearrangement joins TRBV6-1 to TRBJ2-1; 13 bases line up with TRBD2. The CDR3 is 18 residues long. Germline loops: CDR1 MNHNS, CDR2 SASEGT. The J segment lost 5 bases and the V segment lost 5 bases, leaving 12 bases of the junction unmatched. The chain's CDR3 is CASSRSPGTSGKDNEQFF. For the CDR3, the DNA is TGTGCCAGCAGTCGTAGCCCCGGGACTAGCGGGAAAGACAATGAGCAGTTCTTC.

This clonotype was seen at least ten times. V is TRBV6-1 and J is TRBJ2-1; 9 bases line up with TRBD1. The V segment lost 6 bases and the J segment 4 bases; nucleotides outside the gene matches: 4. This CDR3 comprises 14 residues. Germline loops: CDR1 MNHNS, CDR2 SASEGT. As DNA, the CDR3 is TGTGCCAGCAGCGGGACAGGGATTTACAATGAGCAGTTCTTC. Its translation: CASSGTGIYNEQFF.

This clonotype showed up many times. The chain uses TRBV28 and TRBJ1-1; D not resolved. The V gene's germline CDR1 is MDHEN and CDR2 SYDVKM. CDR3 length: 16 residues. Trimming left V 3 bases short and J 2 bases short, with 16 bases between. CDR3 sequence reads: CASSLPPRSGNTEAFF. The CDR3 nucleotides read TGTGCCAGCAGTTTGCCTCCTCGGTCGGGAAACACTGAAGCTTTCTTT.

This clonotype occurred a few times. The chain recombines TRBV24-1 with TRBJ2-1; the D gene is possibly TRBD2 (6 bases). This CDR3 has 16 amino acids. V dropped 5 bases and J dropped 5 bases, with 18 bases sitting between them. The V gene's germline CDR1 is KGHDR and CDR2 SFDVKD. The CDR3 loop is CATSAWRGNFHNEQFF. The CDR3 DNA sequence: TGTGCCACCAGTGCCTGGCGGGGAAACTTCCACAATGAGCAGTTCTTC.

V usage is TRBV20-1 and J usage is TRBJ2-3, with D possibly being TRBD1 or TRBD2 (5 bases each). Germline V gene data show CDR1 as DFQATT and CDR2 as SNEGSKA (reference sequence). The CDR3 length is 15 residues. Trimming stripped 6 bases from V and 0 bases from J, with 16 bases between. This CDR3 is CSARDATSSTDTQYF. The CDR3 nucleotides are TGCAGTGCCCGGGACGCCACTTCTAGCACAGATACGCAGTATTTT.

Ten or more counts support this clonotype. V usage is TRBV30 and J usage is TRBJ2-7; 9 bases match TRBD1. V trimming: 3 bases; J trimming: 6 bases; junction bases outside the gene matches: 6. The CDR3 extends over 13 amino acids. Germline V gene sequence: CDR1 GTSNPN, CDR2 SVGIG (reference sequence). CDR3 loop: CAWRDTDRGEQYF. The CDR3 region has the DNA TGTGCCTGGAGGGACACGGACAGGGGCGAGCAGTACTTC.

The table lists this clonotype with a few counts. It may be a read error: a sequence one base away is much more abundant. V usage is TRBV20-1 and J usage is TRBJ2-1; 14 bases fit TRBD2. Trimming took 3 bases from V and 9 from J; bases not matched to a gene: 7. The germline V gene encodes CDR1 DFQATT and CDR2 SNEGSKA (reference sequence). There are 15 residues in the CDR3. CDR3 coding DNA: TGCAGTGCTAGTTACGAGGGACTAGCGGGAGCTGAGCAGTTCTTC. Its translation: CSASYEGLAGAEQFF.

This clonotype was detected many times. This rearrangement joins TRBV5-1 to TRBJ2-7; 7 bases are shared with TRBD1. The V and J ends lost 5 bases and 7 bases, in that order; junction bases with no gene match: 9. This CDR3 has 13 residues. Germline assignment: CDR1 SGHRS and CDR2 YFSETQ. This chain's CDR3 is CASRPRQGGEQYF. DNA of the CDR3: TGCGCCAGCAGACCCCGACAGGGCGGAGAGCAGTACTTC.

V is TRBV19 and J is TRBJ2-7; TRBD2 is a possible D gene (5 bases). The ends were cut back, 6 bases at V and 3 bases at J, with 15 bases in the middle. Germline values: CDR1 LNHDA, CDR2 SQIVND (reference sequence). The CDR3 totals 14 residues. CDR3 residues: CASRKEVGFYEQYF. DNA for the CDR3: TGTGCCAGTAGGAAGGAGGTAGGTTTCTACGAGCAGTACTTC.

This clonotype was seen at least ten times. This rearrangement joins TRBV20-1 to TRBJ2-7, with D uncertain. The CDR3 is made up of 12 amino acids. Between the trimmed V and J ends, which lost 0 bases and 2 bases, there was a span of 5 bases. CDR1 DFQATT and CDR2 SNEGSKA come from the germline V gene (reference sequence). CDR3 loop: CSARDPPYEQYF. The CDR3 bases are TGCAGTGCTAGAGATCCCCCCTACGAGCAGTACTTC.

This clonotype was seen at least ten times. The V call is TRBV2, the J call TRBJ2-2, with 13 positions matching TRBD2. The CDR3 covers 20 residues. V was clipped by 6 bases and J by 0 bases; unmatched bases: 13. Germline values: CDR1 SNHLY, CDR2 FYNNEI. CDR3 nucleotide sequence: TGTGCCAGCAGGCTAATGACTAGCGGGAGGCCGGAATCGAACACCGGGGAGCTGTTTTTT. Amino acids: CASRLMTSGRPESNTGELFF.

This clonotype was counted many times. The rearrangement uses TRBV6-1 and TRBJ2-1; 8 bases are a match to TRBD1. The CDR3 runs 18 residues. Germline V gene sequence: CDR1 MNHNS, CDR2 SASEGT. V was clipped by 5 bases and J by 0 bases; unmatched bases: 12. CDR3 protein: CASSSHGGTGDSYNEQFF. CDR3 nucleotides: TGTGCCAGCAGTTCCCACGGAGGGACAGGAGACTCCTACAATGAGCAGTTCTTC.

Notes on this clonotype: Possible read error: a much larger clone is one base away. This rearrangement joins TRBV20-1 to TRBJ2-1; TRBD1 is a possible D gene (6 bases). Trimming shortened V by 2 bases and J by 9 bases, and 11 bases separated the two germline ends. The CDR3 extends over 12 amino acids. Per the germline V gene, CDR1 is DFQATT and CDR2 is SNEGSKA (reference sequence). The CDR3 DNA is TGCAGTGCTAGAATACAGGGCAGTGAGCAGTTCTTC. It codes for CSARIQGSEQFF.

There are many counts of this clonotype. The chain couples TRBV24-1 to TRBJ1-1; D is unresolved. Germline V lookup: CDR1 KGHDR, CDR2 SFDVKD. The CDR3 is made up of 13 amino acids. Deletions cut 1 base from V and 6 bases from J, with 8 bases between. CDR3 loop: CATSDLGRAEAFF. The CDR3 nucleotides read TGTGCCACCAGTGATTTAGGCCGGGCTGAAGCTTTCTTT.

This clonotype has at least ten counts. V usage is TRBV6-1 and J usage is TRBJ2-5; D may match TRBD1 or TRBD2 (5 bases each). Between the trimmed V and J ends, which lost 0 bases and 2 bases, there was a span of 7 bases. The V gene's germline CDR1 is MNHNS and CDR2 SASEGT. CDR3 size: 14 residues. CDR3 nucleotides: TGTGCCAGCAGTGAAGCCGGGGCTCAAGAGACCCAGTACTTC. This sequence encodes CASSEAGAQETQYF.